These 27 T cell receptor beta chains came from one sample sequenced in a study of OX40 agonist ivuxolimab in advanced cancers. Data came from immunoSEQ multiplex PCR; TCRdb stores just in-frame clones and leaves some out. In the table there are 100,000 or so clones, about nine tenths of which are singletons. This sample comprised CD4+ or CD8+ T cells sorted from blood, obtained in a trial of the OX40 agonist ivuxolimab. These receptors all stem from an adult with an advanced solid tumor such as melanoma, head and neck, liver or kidney cancer.

V and J are TRBV29-1 and TRBJ2-7, with TRBD1 identical over 9 bases. The germline CDR1 and CDR2 sequences are SQVTM and ANQGSEA. Trimming at V came to 6 bases and at J to 4 bases, leaving 7 bases not matched to a gene. The CDR3 covers 13 residues. In DNA form, the CDR3 reads TGCAGCGTGGGGACAGGGTCAGTGTACGAGCAGTACTTC. Encoded protein: CSVGTGSVYEQYF.

This chain connects TRBV7-2 to TRBJ1-3; D possibly corresponds to TRBD1 (5 bases). The germline V gene has CDR1 SGHTA and CDR2 FQGNSA. The CDR3 loop spans 15 amino acids. Trimming shortened V by 5 bases and J by 4 bases, and 15 bases separated the two germline ends. This chain's CDR3 is CASSLRNGAGNTIYF. The CDR3 DNA follows: TGTGCCAGCAGCCTTCGCAATGGGGCCGGAAACACCATATATTTT.

The chain is built from TRBV4-2 and TRBJ2-7; 8 bases map to TRBD2. The CDR3 loop spans 17 amino acids. V trimming: 0 bases; J trimming: 0 bases; junction bases outside the gene matches: 7. CDR1 and CDR2 (germline): LGHNA, YNFKEQ. The CDR3 region is CASSQEGGGRISYEQYF. In nucleotides, the CDR3 is TGTGCCAGCAGCCAAGAGGGGGGCGGGAGGATCTCCTACGAGCAGTACTTC.

The chain links TRBV5-5 to TRBJ1-4; no firm D call. V shed 0 bases and J shed 7 bases, with 13 bases lying between them. The CDR3 totals 15 residues. CDR1 is SGHKS, CDR2 YYEKEE, per germline (reference sequence). The CDR3 nucleotides read TGTGCCAGCAGCTTGGGGGAGATCAGCCCTGAAAAACTGTTTTTT. It translates to CASSLGEISPEKLFF.

V gene TRBV11-3 combines with J gene TRBJ2-7; 7 bases are a match to TRBD2. J gave up 0 bases and V 5 bases, and 16 bases lay outside the gene matches. Germline V gene data show CDR1 as SGHNT and CDR2 as YENEEA. The CDR3 covers 18 residues. The chain's CDR3 is CASSGLVLGKTGSYEQYF. CDR3 nucleotides: TGTGCCAGCAGCGGACTAGTTTTGGGGAAAACGGGCTCCTACGAGCAGTACTTC.

For this clone: The junction shows a germline mismatch at one end, possibly a read error. V usage is TRBV15 and J usage is TRBJ2-1, with TRBD2 matching 12 bases. The CDR3 runs to 16 residues. CDR1 LNHNV and CDR2 YYDKDF come from the germline V gene (reference sequence). The CDR3 nucleotides are TGTGCCACCAGCGGGGGGACTAGCGGGTTCTACAACGAGCAGTTCTTC. It translates to CATSGGTSGFYNEQFF.

This chain joins TRBV11-3 and TRBJ2-2; unclear D gene. Germline CDR1 reads SGHNT; CDR2 reads YENEEA. The CDR3 has 14 residues. V lost 6 bases and J lost 0, with 8 bases in between. CDR3 sequence (DNA): TGTGCCAGCAGAGCAGACGCGAACACCGGGGAGCTGTTTTTT. This sequence encodes CASRADANTGELFF.

The J gene is TRBJ2-7, the V gene TRBV6-6, with 8 bases aligning to TRBD2. Trimming removed 6 bases from V and 0 bases from J; junction bases left unmatched: 4. The CDR3 contains 14 residues. Germline CDR1 reads MNHNY; CDR2 reads SVGAGI (reference sequence). The DNA of the CDR3 is TGTGCCAGCAGGGGGAGCGGGAGCTCCTACGAGCAGTACTTC. It translates to CASRGSGSSYEQYF.

V and J are TRBV5-1 and TRBJ2-7, with D perhaps matching TRBD1 or TRBD2 (5 bases each). The CDR3 is made up of 16 amino acids. CDR1 is SGHRS, CDR2 YFSETQ, per germline. V shed 4 bases and J shed 1 base, with 18 bases lying between them. The CDR3 protein is CASSPGHRDGSYEQYF. The CDR3 DNA reads TGCGCCAGCAGCCCGGGCCACCGGGACGGATCCTACGAGCAGTACTTC.

V usage is TRBV7-9 and J usage is TRBJ2-7; D is perhaps TRBD1 (5 bases). The ends were cut back, 2 bases at V and 3 bases at J, with 20 bases in the middle. The CDR3 is 17 amino acids. Germline assignment: CDR1 SEHNR and CDR2 FQNEAQ (reference sequence). The CDR3 reads CASSLLGYRGQGYEQYF. The CDR3 DNA is TGTGCCAGCAGCTTATTGGGGTACCGTGGGCAGGGCTACGAGCAGTACTTC.

This clone was found a few times. The chain links TRBV19 to TRBJ2-2; D unresolved. V was trimmed by 6 bases and J by 3 bases, leaving 5 bases between them. From germline, CDR1 is LNHDA and CDR2 SQIVND (reference sequence). The CDR3 length is 12 residues. This CDR3 is CASRQYTGELFF. CDR3 DNA sequence: TGTGCCAGTAGACAGTACACCGGGGAGCTGTTTTTT.

V gene TRBV11-2 combines with J gene TRBJ2-7; 7 positions match TRBD2. The CDR3 has 18 amino acids. Trimming took 5 bases from V and 1 from J; bases not matched to a gene: 17. The germline gives CDR1 SGHAT, CDR2 FQNNGV. The DNA of the CDR3 is TGTGCCAGCAGCCTAGGTTATGGAGCTAGCGGTGAGTCCTACGAGCAGTACTTC. As protein: CASSLGYGASGESYEQYF. The variable domain in full, with the rest retrieved from reference TRBV11-2 and TRBJ2-7, is EAGVAQSPRYKIIEKRQSVAFWCNPISGHATLYWYQQILGQGPKLLIQFQNNGVVDDSQLPKDRFSAERLKGVDSTLKIQPAKLEDSAVYLCASSLGYGASGESYEQYFGPGTRLTVT.

This chain joins TRBV6-5 and TRBJ2-7; no firm D call. Trimming took 5 bases from V and 5 from J, leaving 16 bases between them. CDR1 and CDR2 from the germline V gene are MNHEY and SVGAGI. The CDR3 runs to 14 residues. The CDR3 region has the DNA TGTGCCAGCAGTCCGATCGCCGGGCTCAACGAGCAGTACTTC. Translating it yields CASSPIAGLNEQYF.

The CDR3 sequence is CASSRGLSDTQYF. In nucleotides, the CDR3 is TGTGCCAGCAGCAGGGGACTGTCGGATACGCAGTATTTT. The chain recombines TRBV7-2 with TRBJ2-3, with D possibly being TRBD2 (6 bases). The CDR3 has 13 residues. Deletions cut 5 bases from V and 6 bases from J, with 12 bases between. Germline V gene lookup returns CDR1 SGHTA and CDR2 FQGNSA.

This clone was observed a handful of times. The chain couples TRBV13 to TRBJ2-7; either TRBD1 or TRBD2 may supply D (6 bases each). CDR1 is PRHDT, CDR2 FYEKMQ, per germline (reference sequence). The CDR3 runs to 13 residues. Between the trimmed V and J ends, which lost 5 bases and 7 bases, there was a span of 15 bases. As DNA, the CDR3 is TGTGCCAGCAGCCGGAGGGGGGCAGGAGAGCAGTACTTC. Its protein product is CASSRRGAGEQYF.

This chain connects TRBV21-1 to TRBJ2-7. TRBV21-1 is designated a pseudogene. The CDR3 totals 15 residues. This chain's CDR3 is CASSDRDPSSYEQYF. Here the CDR3 DNA reads TGTGCCAGCAGCGACCGGGACCCCTCCTCCTACGAGCAGTACTTC.

V gene TRBV28 combines with J gene TRBJ1-2; D remains unclear. Germline CDR1 is MDHEN and CDR2 is SYDVKM. Trimming removed 2 bases from V and 7 bases from J, with 11 bases in between. This CDR3 region has 13 residues. The CDR3 loop reads CASSLTRNGGYTF. DNA for the CDR3: TGTGCCAGCAGTTTAACACGGAACGGTGGCTACACCTTC.

The rearrangement joins TRBV10-3 to TRBJ1-1, with 9 bases fitting TRBD1. V was clipped by 4 bases and J by 5 bases; unmatched bases: 2. This CDR3 has 13 residues. Germline V CDR1 and CDR2: ENHRY, SYGVKD. The DNA for the CDR3 is TGTGCCATCAGTGGGACAGGGGTTACTGAAGCTTTCTTT. This codes for CAISGTGVTEAFF.

This chain links TRBV6-5 with TRBJ1-2; 9 positions match TRBD1. The J segment lost 7 bases and the V segment lost 6 bases, leaving 9 bases of the junction unmatched. The CDR3 spans 14 residues. The germline V gene has CDR1 MNHEY and CDR2 SVGAGI. The chain's CDR3 is CASRLQGAMSGYTF. The CDR3 coding sequence is TGTGCCAGCAGGCTACAGGGGGCGATGAGTGGCTACACCTTC.

This sequence joins TRBV9 and TRBJ1-1; D remains unclear. Trimming pared 4 bases from V and 1 base from J, leaving 14 bases between. There are 15 residues in the CDR3. CDR1 SGDLS and CDR2 YYNGEE come from the germline V gene. The CDR3 bases are TGTGCCAGCAGCCCCAGGTTAGATTCGAACACTGAAGCTTTCTTT. Encoded protein: CASSPRLDSNTEAFF.

This clone was observed a single time. V is TRBV7-9 and J is TRBJ2-7; D is perhaps TRBD2 (7 bases). The germline CDR1 and CDR2 sequences are SEHNR and FQNEAQ (reference sequence). V lost 5 bases to trimming and J lost 2 bases, with 19 bases between them. The length of the CDR3 is 16 residues. This CDR3 is CASSEAGAFSPYEQYF. The CDR3 region has the DNA TGTGCCAGCAGCGAGGCGGGGGCGTTCTCCCCCTACGAGCAGTACTTC.

The CDR3, as DNA: TGTGCCAGCAGCGTATCAGGGTTGAACACTGAAGCTTTCTTT. The encoded protein is CASSVSGLNTEAFF. This chain joins TRBV9 and TRBJ1-1; weak D call: TRBD1 (5 bases). Germline V CDR1 and CDR2: SGDLS, YYNGEE. This CDR3 comprises 14 residues. Trimming took off 1 base at V and 0 bases at J, with 7 bases between the two ends.

J is TRBJ2-4 and V is TRBV18, with D hard to call. The CDR3 spans 14 residues. From germline, CDR1 is KGHSH and CDR2 LQKENI. V was shortened by 3 bases and J by 8 bases, with 14 bases between the two germline ends. The CDR3 loop reads CASSPRRSPDIQYF. The DNA for the CDR3 is TGTGCCAGCTCACCCCGCCGCTCGCCGGACATTCAGTACTTC. The full variable domain, with the rest looked up from reference TRBV18 and TRBJ2-4, is NAGVMQNPRHLVRRRGQEARLRCSPMKGHSHVYWYRQLPEEGLKFMVYLQKENIIDESGMPKERFSAEFPKEGPSILRIQQVVRGDSAAYFCASSPRRSPDIQYFGAGTRLSVL.

This chain uses TRBV13 with TRBJ1-1; D is unresolved. This CDR3 has 12 residues. In germline, CDR1 is PRHDT, CDR2 FYEKMQ (reference sequence). The V gene lost 5 bases and the J gene lost 11 bases, with 15 bases spanning the gap. The DNA for the CDR3 is TGTGCCAGCAGCCCCCGGGGTTTAGGGGCTTTCTTT. Residues: CASSPRGLGAFF. Based on the CDR3 plus reference TRBV13 and TRBJ1-1, the full variable domain is AAGVIQSPRHLIKEKRETATLKCYPIPRHDTVYWYQQGPGQDPQFLISFYEKMQSDKGSIPDRFSAQQFSDYHSELNMSSLELGDSALYFCASSPRGLGAFFGQGTRLTVV.

This chain connects TRBV7-2 to TRBJ2-1; the D is unclear. V was clipped by 3 bases and J by 5 bases, with 8 bases between them. The CDR3 covers 13 residues. In germline, CDR1 is SGHTA, CDR2 FQGNSA. The CDR3 DNA reads TGTGCCAGCAGCTTTATTCGGAACAATGAGCAGTTCTTC. It specifies CASSFIRNNEQFF.

The gene calls are TRBV25-1 and TRBJ1-5; perhaps TRBD1 as D (6 bases). V was clipped by 5 bases and J by 1 base, with 9 bases between them. CDR3 length equals 14 residues. Germline V gives CDR1 MGHDK, CDR2 SYGVNS. CDR3 sequence (DNA): TGTGCCAGCAGTAGGGGGGAAAGCAATCAGCCCCAGCATTTT. It specifies CASSRGESNQPQHF.

The chain combines TRBV11-3 with TRBJ2-1; 8 bases fit TRBD2. CDR1 is SGHNT, CDR2 YENEEA, per germline. V gave up 3 bases and J gave up 8 bases; unmatched junction bases: 12. The CDR3 loop spans 16 amino acids. The CDR3 here is CASSLGRGGRTDEQFF. The DNA of the CDR3 is TGTGCCAGCAGCTTGGGTCGGGGCGGGAGGACGGATGAGCAGTTCTTC.